In this sample, the clone carrying this TCR beta chain turned up a few times. Its antigen is undetermined. Deletions cut 3 bases from V and 0 bases from J, with 12 bases between. CDR3 size: 14 residues. Germline assignment: CDR1 DFQATT and CDR2 SNEGSKA (reference sequence). The source of the sample is a study of T-cell memory formation after mild COVID-19. Researchers used 5'RACE with constant-segment primers to make TCR alpha and TCR beta cDNA libraries that carry sample barcodes and UMIs. TCRdb passed the 5' RACE reads through MiXCR, listing each CDR3 protein once. The sample holds fewer than 450,000 distinct CDR3 sequences, 24% seen once. Overall study results and limits: CD4+ contracting clones were found mainly in CM and EM, and CD8+ ones in EMRA. Contracting clones, day 15 to 85, had balanced CD4/CD8, and later expanders favored CD4+.

This clonotype originated in an adult woman who had mild COVID-19 (a few samples of this study predate the infection). Cell type and time point are not known. What was sequenced was PBMCs or a T cell subset sorted from them (not recorded which). The V and J genes are TRBV20-1 and TRBJ2-7, with D unresolved. The CDR3 sequence: CSASPQSGSYEQYF. In DNA form, the CDR3 reads TGCAGTGCTAGCCCCCAGAGTGGCTCCTACGAGCAGTACTTC.